A single sample gave rise to the 10 T cell receptor beta chains below, sequenced in a study of cytomegalovirus exposure and HLA in healthy donors. A multiplex PCR was run with 60 Vbeta primers and 13 Jbeta primers. Some clones are missing from TCRdb's copy, which holds only in-frame ones; the method was immunoSEQ multiplex PCR. This sample carries about 140,000 clones, around 80% of them seen once, and the ten largest clones take more than 2.5%. What was sequenced was PBMCs. These receptors originate from a man aged 18 to 30 in good health and CMV-seropositive.

This clone was recorded only once. This chain links TRBV2 with TRBJ1-4, with D tentatively TRBD1 (6 bases). The germline V gene encodes CDR1 SNHLY and CDR2 FYNNEI. V was shortened by 9 bases and J by 7 bases, with 18 bases between the two germline ends. The CDR3 covers 14 residues. The DNA for the CDR3 is TGTGCCAGTAGGGACAATGGCCTATTTGAAAAACTGTTTTTT. It translates to CASRDNGLFEKLFF.

The rearrangement uses TRBV5-1 and TRBJ2-7; D is ambiguous. The CDR3 covers 13 residues. The V end lost 0 bases, the J end lost 2 bases, and 6 bases lay between the germline ends. In germline, CDR1 is SGHRS, CDR2 YFSETQ. The CDR3 spells CASSLAITYEQYF. CDR3 coding DNA: TGCGCCAGCAGCTTGGCCATCACCTACGAGCAGTACTTC.

CDR3 nucleotides: TGTGCCAGTAGCTCAGAACCGACAGTGTCCTACGAGCAGTACTTC. Its protein product is CASSSEPTVSYEQYF. The J gene is TRBJ2-7, the V gene TRBV19, with a possible D match to TRBD1 (5 bases). CDR3 length: 15 residues. The germline V gene encodes CDR1 LNHDA and CDR2 SQIVND (reference sequence). The ends were cut back, 6 bases at V and 1 base at J, with 16 bases in the middle.

This clone appeared a few times. The chain links TRBV5-5 to TRBJ1-3; D not certain. The germline V gene encodes CDR1 SGHKS and CDR2 YYEKEE (reference sequence). The ends were cut back, 2 bases at V and 2 bases at J, with 8 bases in the middle. This CDR3 contains 14 residues. This chain's CDR3 is CASSFYITGNTIYF. CDR3 nucleotides: TGTGCCAGCAGCTTTTATATTACTGGAAACACCATATATTTT.

CDR3 sequence: CASSPSLAGVNEQYF. The CDR3 coding sequence is TGCGCCAGCAGCCCCTCACTAGCGGGAGTAAACGAGCAGTACTTC. V is TRBV5-1 and J is TRBJ2-7; 11 bases map to TRBD2. Germline CDR1 reads SGHRS; CDR2 reads YFSETQ. The CDR3 runs 15 residues. Trimming cost V 4 bases and J 5 bases; bases outside gene matches: 8. The full variable domain, with the rest looked up from reference TRBV5-1 and TRBJ2-7, is KAGVTQTPRYLIKTRGQQVTLSCSPISGHRSVSWYQQTPGQGLQFLFEYFSETQRNKGNFPGRFSGRQFSNSRSEMNVSTLELGDSALYLCASSPSLAGVNEQYFGPGTRLTVT.

This chain uses TRBV14 with TRBJ2-5; tentative D call: TRBD2 (6 bases). CDR1 and CDR2 from the germline V gene are SGHDN and FVKESK. The CDR3 has 13 amino acids. V shed 5 bases and J shed 8 bases, with 15 bases lying between them. CDR3 coding DNA: TGTGCCAGCAGCGCACGGGGGTTGAGCACCCAGTACTTC. It specifies CASSARGLSTQYF.

This rearrangement joins TRBV28 to TRBJ1-2; D unclear. The CDR3 is 13 amino acids. Per germline, CDR1 MDHEN and CDR2 SYDVKM. Trimming shortened V by 3 bases and J by 8 bases, and 13 bases separated the two germline ends. CDR3 DNA sequence: TGTGCCAGCAGTTTGGTCAAGCCTGAGGGCTACACCTTC. Protein product: CASSLVKPEGYTF.

The rearrangement joins TRBV5-1 to TRBJ1-1, with no clear D. The germline CDR1 and CDR2 sequences are SGHRS and YFSETQ. CDR3 size: 13 residues. V lost 5 bases and J lost 4, with 12 bases in between. The CDR3 nucleotides are TGCGCCAGCAGAAGGGAGTCGGGCACTGAAGCTTTCTTT. It specifies CASRRESGTEAFF. Using reference TRBV5-1 and TRBJ1-1 for the parts outside the CDR3, the full variable domain is KAGVTQTPRYLIKTRGQQVTLSCSPISGHRSVSWYQQTPGQGLQFLFEYFSETQRNKGNFPGRFSGRQFSNSRSEMNVSTLELGDSALYLCASRRESGTEAFFGQGTRLTVV.

For this clone: Other DNA sequences in this sample translate to the same CDR3. V usage is TRBV5-6 and J usage is TRBJ1-3, with unresolved D. V was pared by 2 bases and J by 2 bases, with 8 bases between. Germline-derived CDR1 and CDR2 are SGHDT and YYEEEE. The CDR3 spans 14 residues. The CDR3 sequence: CASSFRVAGNTIYF. The CDR3 DNA sequence: TGTGCCAGCAGCTTCCGGGTAGCTGGAAACACCATATATTTT.

DNA of the CDR3: TGTGCCAGCAGCTCCTTAGCGGGAGCGGACACCGGGGAGCTGTTTTTT. It is translated as CASSSLAGADTGELFF. This sequence joins TRBV7-6 and TRBJ2-2; 9 nucleotides line up with TRBD2. The germline V gene has CDR1 SGHVS and CDR2 FNYEAQ. V lost 4 bases to trimming and J lost 3 bases; unmatched junction nucleotides: 6. The CDR3 extends over 16 amino acids.